Detailed here is one T cell receptor beta chain. Germline V gives CDR1 LGHNA, CDR2 YSLEER. The V gene end was trimmed by 3 bases and the J gene end by 9 bases; junction bases not matched to a gene: 6. The CDR3 runs to 16 residues. The data derive from a study of blood T cell repertoires in COVID-19. The wider study: Specimens from acute and convalescent COVID-19 originated in the United States, Italy and Spain. The cDNA or gDNA used as material had been derived from T cells, B-cell-depleted T cells, or PBMCs.

In the original workflow: Counts of nucleated cells, estimated from reference gene primer amplification, were obtained. Some clones are missing from TCRdb's copy, which holds only in-frame ones; the method was immunoSEQ multiplex PCR. The DNA was the basis for D and trimming; V, J and clone size are from that table. Altogether 230,000 or so clones are present, about 88% being singletons, with the ten largest covering approximately 4.6%. The clonotype comes from a woman between 40 and 55 years old who had recovered from COVID-19. The source material was peripheral blood. V gene TRBV4-3 combines with J gene TRBJ2-1; TRBD2 matches 15 bases. CDR3 sequence: CASSQEGLAGGGEQFF. CDR3 DNA sequence: TGCGCCAGCAGCCAGGAGGGACTAGCGGGAGGAGGTGAGCAGTTCTTC.